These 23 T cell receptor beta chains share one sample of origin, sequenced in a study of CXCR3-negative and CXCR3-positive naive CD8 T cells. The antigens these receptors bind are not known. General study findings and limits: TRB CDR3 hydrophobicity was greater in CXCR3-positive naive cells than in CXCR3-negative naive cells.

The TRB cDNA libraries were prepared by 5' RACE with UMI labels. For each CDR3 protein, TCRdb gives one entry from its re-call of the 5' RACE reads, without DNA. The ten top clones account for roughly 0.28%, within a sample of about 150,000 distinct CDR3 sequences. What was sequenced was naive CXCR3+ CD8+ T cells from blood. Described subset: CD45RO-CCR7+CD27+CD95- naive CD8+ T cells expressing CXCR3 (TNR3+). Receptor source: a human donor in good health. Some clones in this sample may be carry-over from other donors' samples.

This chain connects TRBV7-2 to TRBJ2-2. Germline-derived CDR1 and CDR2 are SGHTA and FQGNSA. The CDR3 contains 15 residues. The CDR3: CASSLLGFSTGELFF.

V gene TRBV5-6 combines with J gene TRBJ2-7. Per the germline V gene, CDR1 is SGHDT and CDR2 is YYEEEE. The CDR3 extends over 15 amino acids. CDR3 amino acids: CASKIRDTPTYEQYF.

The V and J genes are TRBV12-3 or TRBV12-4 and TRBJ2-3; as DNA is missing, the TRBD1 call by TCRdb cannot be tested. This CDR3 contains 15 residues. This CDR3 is CASSYGAENPYTQYF.

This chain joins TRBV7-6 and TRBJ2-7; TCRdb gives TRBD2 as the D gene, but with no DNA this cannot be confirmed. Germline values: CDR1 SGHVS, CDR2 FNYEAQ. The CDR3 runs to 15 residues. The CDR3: CASSGTSGAAYEQYF.

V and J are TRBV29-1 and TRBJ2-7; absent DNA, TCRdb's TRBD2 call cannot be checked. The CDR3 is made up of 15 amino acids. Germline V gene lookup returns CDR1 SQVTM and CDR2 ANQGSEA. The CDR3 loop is CSVPGTSGSSYEQYF.

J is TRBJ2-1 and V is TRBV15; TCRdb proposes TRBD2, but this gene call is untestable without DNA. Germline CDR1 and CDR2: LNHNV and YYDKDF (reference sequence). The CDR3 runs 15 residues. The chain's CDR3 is CATSRDSGPGNEQFF.

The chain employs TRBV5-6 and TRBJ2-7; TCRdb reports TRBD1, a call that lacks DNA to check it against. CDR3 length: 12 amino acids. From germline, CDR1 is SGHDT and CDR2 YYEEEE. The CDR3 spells CASQGGPYEQYF.

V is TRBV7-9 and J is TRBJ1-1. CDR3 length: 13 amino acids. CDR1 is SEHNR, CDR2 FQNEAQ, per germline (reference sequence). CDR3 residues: CASSLAGYTEAFF.

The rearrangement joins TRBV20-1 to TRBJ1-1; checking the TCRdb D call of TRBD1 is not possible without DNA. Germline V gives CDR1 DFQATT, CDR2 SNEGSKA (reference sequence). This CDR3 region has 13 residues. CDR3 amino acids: CSADPTGRTEAFF.

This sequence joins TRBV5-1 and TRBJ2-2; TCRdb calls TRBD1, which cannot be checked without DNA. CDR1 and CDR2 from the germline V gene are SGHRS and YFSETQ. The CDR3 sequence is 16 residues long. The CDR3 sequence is CASSLGPGGNTGELFF. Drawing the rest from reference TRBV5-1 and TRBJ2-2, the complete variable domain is KAGVTQTPRYLIKTRGQQVTLSCSPISGHRSVSWYQQTPGQGLQFLFEYFSETQRNKGNFPGRFSGRQFSNSRSEMNVSTLELGDSALYLCASSLGPGGNTGELFFGEGSRLTVL.

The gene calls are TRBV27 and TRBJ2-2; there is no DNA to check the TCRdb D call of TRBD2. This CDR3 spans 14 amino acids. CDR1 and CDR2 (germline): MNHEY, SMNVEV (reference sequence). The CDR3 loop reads CASASGGNTGELFF.

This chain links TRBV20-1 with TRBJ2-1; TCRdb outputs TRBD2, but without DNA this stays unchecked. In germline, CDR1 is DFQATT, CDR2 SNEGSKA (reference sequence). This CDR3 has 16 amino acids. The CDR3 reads CSANPGASGPYNEQFF.

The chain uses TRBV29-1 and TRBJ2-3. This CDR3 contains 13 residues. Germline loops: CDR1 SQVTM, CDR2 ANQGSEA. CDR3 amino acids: CSVDGYGPDTQYF.

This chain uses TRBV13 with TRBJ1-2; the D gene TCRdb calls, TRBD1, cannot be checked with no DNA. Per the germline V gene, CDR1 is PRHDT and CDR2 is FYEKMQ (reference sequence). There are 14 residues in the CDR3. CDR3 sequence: CVSSLLTGLNGYTF.

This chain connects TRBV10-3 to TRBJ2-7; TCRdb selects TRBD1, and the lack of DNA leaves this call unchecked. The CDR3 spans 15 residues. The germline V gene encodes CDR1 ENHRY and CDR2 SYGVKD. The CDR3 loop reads CAISSGQGILHEQYF.

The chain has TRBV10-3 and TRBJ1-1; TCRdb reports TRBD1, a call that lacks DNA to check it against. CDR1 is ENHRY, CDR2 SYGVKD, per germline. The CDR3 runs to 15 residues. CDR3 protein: CAISELQGLNTEAFF.

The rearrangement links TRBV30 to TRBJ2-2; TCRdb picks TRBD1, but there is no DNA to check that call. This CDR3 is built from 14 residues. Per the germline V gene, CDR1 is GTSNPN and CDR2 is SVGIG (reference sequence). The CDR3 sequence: CAFPYGHSQGELFF.

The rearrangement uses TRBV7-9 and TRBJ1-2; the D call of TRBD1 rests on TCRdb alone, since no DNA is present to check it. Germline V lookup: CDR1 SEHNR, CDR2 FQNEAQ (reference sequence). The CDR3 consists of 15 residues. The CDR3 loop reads CASSPAGGGAYGYTF.

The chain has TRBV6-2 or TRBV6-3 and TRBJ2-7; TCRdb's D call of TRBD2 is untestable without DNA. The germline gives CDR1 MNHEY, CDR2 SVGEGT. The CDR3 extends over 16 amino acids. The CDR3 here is CASSLQGTREEGEQYF.

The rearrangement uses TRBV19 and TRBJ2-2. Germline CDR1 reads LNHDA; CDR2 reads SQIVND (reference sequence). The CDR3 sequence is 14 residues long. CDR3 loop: CASSIDPNTGELFF.

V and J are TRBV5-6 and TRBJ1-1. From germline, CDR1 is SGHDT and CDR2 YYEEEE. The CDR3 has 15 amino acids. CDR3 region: CASSFKFEANTEAFF.

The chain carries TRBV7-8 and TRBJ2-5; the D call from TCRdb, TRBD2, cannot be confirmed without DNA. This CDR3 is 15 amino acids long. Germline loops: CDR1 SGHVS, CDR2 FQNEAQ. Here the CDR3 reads CASSLGAGGEETQYF.

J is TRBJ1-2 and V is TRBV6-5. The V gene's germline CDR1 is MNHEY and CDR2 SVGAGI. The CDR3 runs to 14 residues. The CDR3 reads CASSYSGDLYGYTF.